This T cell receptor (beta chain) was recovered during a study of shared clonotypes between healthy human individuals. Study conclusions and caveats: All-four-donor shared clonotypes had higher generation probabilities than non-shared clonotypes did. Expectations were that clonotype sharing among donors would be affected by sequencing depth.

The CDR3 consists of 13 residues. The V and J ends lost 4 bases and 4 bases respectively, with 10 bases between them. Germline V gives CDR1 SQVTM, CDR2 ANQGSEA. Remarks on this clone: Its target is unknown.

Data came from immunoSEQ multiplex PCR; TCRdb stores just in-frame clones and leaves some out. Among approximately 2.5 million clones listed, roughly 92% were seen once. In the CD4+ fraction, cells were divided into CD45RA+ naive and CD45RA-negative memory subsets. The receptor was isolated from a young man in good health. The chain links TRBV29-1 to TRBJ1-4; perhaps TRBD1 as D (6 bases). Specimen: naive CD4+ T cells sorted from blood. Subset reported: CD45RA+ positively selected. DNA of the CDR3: TGCAGCGTTGCTTTAGGGGGTAATGAAAAACTGTTTTTT. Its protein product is CSVALGGNEKLFF.